This T cell receptor (beta chain) comes out of a study of T-cell memory formation after mild COVID-19. This CDR3 is 12 amino acids long. Looked up from germline, CDR1 is DFQATT and CDR2 is SNEGSKA (reference sequence). With 1 base removed from V and 7 bases from J, the gap between germline ends came to 10 bases. TCRdb independently ran MiXCR on the 5' RACE reads; one entry per CDR3 protein. The table shows almost 250,000 distinct CDR3 sequences, with 15% to 19% occurring only once. Sequencing was carried out using PBMCs or a T cell subset sorted from them (not recorded which). The TCR originated in an adult woman who had mild COVID-19 (a few samples of this study predate the infection). Cell type and time point are not known. This rearrangement joins TRBV20-1 to TRBJ2-5; possible D gene TRBD1, 6 bases. CDR3 bases: TGCAGTGCTAGAGCTGAAGGGGGGACCCAGTACTTC. Translating gives CSARAEGGTQYF.